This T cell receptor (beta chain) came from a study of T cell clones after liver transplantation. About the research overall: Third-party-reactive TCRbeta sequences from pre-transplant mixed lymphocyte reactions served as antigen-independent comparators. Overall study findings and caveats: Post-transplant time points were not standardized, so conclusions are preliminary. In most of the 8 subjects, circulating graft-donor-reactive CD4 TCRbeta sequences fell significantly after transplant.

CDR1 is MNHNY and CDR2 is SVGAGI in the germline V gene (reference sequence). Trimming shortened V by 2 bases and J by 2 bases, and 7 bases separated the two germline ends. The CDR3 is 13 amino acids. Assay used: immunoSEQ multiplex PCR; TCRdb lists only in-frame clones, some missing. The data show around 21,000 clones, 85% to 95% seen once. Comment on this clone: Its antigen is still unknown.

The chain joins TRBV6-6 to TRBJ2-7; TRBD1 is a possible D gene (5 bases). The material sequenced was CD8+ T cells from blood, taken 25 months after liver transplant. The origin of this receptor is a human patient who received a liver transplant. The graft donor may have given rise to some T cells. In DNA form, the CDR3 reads TGTGCCAGCAGTTACGACAGAACCTACGAGCAGTACTTC. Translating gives CASSYDRTYEQYF.